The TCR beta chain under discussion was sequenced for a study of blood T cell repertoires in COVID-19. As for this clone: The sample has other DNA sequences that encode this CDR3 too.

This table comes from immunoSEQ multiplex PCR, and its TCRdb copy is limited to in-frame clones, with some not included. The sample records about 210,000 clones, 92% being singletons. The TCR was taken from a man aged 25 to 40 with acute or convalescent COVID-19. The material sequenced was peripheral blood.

In DNA, the CDR3 is TGTGCCAGCTCACCCCGGGGACAGGCTAACACCGGGGAGCTGTTTTTT. Its protein product is CASSPRGQANTGELFF. The chain is built from TRBV18 and TRBJ2-2; 8 bases are shared with TRBD1. V shed 3 bases, J shed 2 bases, and the junction held 5 bases outside the gene matches. The CDR3 extends over 16 amino acids. From germline, CDR1 is KGHSH and CDR2 LQKENI.